This T cell receptor (beta chain) was obtained from a study of shared clonotypes between healthy human individuals. Only in-frame clones appear in the TCRdb table, and some are missing; sequencing was by immunoSEQ multiplex PCR. The profile shows about 680,000 clones, roughly 70% of them singletons. Regarding the study as a whole: Naive subsets, compared against memory subsets, generally had larger estimated richness values.

In regard to this clone: What it binds is unknown.

The material sequenced was memory CD4+ T cells sorted from blood. As to subset: CD45RA-negative fraction. This TCR came from a woman younger than 45 in good health.

The CDR3 here is CASCPTSGSYNEQFF. CDR3 coding DNA: TGCGCCAGCTGCCCGACTAGCGGCTCTTACAATGAGCAGTTCTTC. This rearrangement joins TRBV4-1 to TRBJ2-1, with 9 bases that match TRBD2. Trimming cost V 8 bases and J 4 bases; bases outside gene matches: 9. This CDR3 spans 15 amino acids. Germline CDR1 MGHRA, CDR2 YSYEKL.